These 30 T cell receptor beta chains share one sample of origin, sequenced in a study of cytomegalovirus exposure and HLA in healthy donors. The PCR used 60 Vbeta and 13 Jbeta primers. Method: immunoSEQ multiplex PCR; TCRdb's copy keeps in-frame clones and lacks some. Of about 150,000 clones in the sample, about three quarters were seen once. Sequencing used PBMCs. These receptors came from a woman aged 30 to 39 in good health and CMV-seropositive.

The V call is TRBV30, the J call TRBJ2-6; D might be TRBD1 (6 bases). Germline V gene lookup returns CDR1 GTSNPN and CDR2 SVGIG (reference sequence). V was cut by 2 bases and J by 1 base, with 18 bases left in between. This CDR3 contains 18 residues. The CDR3 region has the DNA TGTGCCTGGAGTCACGGGGCAGGGGAAGGTTCTGGGGCCAACGTCCTGACTTTC. This gives the protein CAWSHGAGEGSGANVLTF.

The chain joins TRBV30 to TRBJ1-1; 7 nucleotides agree with TRBD1. The CDR3 extends over 16 amino acids. V was pared by 5 bases and J by 5 bases, with 17 bases of the junction left unmatched. Germline V gene sequence: CDR1 GTSNPN, CDR2 SVGIG (reference sequence). The CDR3 sequence: CAWDSGTESWGTEAFF. DNA of the CDR3: TGTGCCTGGGACTCCGGGACAGAGAGTTGGGGGACTGAAGCTTTCTTT. Variable domain in full (rest from reference TRBV30 and TRBJ1-1): SQTIHQWPATLVQPVGSPLSLECTVEGTSNPNLYWYRQAAGRGLQLLFYSVGIGQISSEVPQNLSASRPQDRQFILSSKKLLLSDSGFYLCAWDSGTESWGTEAFFGQGTRLTVV.

This sequence joins TRBV27 and TRBJ2-7; D might be TRBD1 (5 bases). Germline CDR1 and CDR2: MNHEY and SMNVEV (reference sequence). CDR3 size: 13 residues. Trimming removed 4 bases at V and 3 bases at J, with 10 bases between. CDR3 amino acids: CASSWGQSYEQYF. The CDR3 region has the DNA TGTGCCAGCAGTTGGGGCCAGAGCTACGAGCAGTACTTC.

The rearrangement joins TRBV27 to TRBJ2-7, with a weak D call TRBD1 (5 bases). This CDR3 has 14 amino acids. Per the germline V gene, CDR1 is MNHEY and CDR2 is SMNVEV (reference sequence). V shed 2 bases and J shed 5 bases, with 13 bases lying between them. DNA for the CDR3: TGTGCCAGCAGTTTAGGTCCAGGGTCCCACGAGCAGTACTTC. Its protein is CASSLGPGSHEQYF.

This chain joins TRBV23-1 and TRBJ2-5; TRBD1 matches 11 bases. TRBV23-1 is flagged as an ORF with uncertain function. The trim removed 7 bases at V and 6 bases at J, leaving 4 bases unmatched. The CDR3 is made up of 13 amino acids. CDR3 amino acids: CASTGQGAKTQYF. In nucleotides, the CDR3 is TGCGCCAGCACCGGACAGGGGGCGAAGACCCAGTACTTC.

The chain recombines TRBV9 with TRBJ2-5; D is undetermined. V was trimmed by 4 bases and J by 4 bases, leaving 20 bases between them. This CDR3 spans 16 amino acids. Germline V gene data show CDR1 as SGDLS and CDR2 as YYNGEE. Here the CDR3 reads CASSPPPGSVRETQYF. CDR3 nucleotides: TGTGCCAGCAGCCCCCCCCCTGGAAGCGTAAGAGAGACCCAGTACTTC.

This clone was counted once. The chain couples TRBV9 to TRBJ2-1, with 9 nucleotides matching TRBD2. J was trimmed by 5 bases and V by 0 bases; bases with no gene match: 3. Germline CDR1 and CDR2: SGDLS and YYNGEE. This CDR3 is built from 15 residues. The CDR3 protein is CASSVGGGDHNEQFF. The DNA for the CDR3 is TGTGCCAGCAGCGTAGGCGGGGGGGACCACAATGAGCAGTTCTTC.

For the CDR3, the DNA is TGTGCCAGTAGTCTTTCCACTGAAGCTTTCTTT. Translated: CASSLSTEAFF. This chain connects TRBV19 to TRBJ1-1, with no clear D. Germline CDR1 is LNHDA and CDR2 is SQIVND (reference sequence). The V end lost 5 bases, the J end lost 4 bases, and 5 bases lay between the germline ends. The length of the CDR3 is 11 residues.

The rearrangement links TRBV7-9 to TRBJ1-5; TRBD1 might be the D (6 bases). V lost 4 bases to trimming and J lost 4 bases, with 17 bases between them. Germline assignment: CDR1 SEHNR and CDR2 FQNEAQ (reference sequence). The CDR3 totals 16 residues. The CDR3 DNA reads TGTGCCAGCAGCTCTAACGGGGCAGGGGTAAATCAGCCCCAGCATTTT. Its protein is CASSSNGAGVNQPQHF.

This sequence joins TRBV23-1 and TRBJ1-5; possibly TRBD1 for D (5 bases). TRBV23-1 is designated an ORF whose function remains uncertain. V lost 6 bases and J lost 0, with 12 bases in between. The length of the CDR3 is 15 residues. For the CDR3, the DNA is TGCGCCAGCAGAGAGGACACCTTTAGCAATCAGCCCCAGCATTTT. It is translated as CASREDTFSNQPQHF.

The rearrangement links TRBV27 to TRBJ1-3; 12 bases agree with TRBD1. This CDR3 has 15 residues. Trimming took 8 bases from V and 2 from J; bases not matched to a gene: 4. Per germline, CDR1 MNHEY and CDR2 SMNVEV (reference sequence). The CDR3 protein is CASGGQGATGNTIYF. For the CDR3, the DNA is TGTGCCAGCGGGGGACAGGGGGCGACTGGAAACACCATATATTTT.

The CDR3, as DNA: TGTGCCTGGAGTGTAAAAGGGGGCGCGCAGCCCCAGCATTTT. Translation gives CAWSVKGGAQPQHF. The J gene is TRBJ1-5, the V gene TRBV30, with 7 bases lining up with TRBD1. CDR3 size: 14 residues. V lost 0 bases to trimming and J lost 7 bases; unmatched junction nucleotides: 6. The germline gives CDR1 GTSNPN, CDR2 SVGIG (reference sequence).

The CDR3 spells CASSPASGSIDEQYF. CDR3 DNA: TGTGCCAGCTCACCGGCTAGCGGGAGTATCGACGAGCAGTACTTC. The chain employs TRBV18 and TRBJ2-7; 10 bases line up with TRBD2. The length of the CDR3 is 15 residues. Germline V gives CDR1 KGHSH, CDR2 LQKENI. The junction had 7 bases not matched to a gene; V was cut back by 3 bases and J by 5 bases.

CDR3 bases: TGTGCCAGCAGGGACAGTTCCTATGGCTACACCTTC. Translated, it gives CASRDSSYGYTF. This chain links TRBV6-6 with TRBJ1-2; weak D call: TRBD1 (6 bases). Trimming removed 6 bases at V and 4 bases at J, with 9 bases between. Germline V gene data show CDR1 as MNHNY and CDR2 as SVGAGI (reference sequence). CDR3 length: 12 amino acids.

This clone was observed a few times. The V gene is TRBV7-9, the J gene TRBJ2-3, with D tentatively TRBD2 (5 bases). Trimming took 1 base from V and 2 from J, leaving 10 bases between them. Per germline, CDR1 SEHNR and CDR2 FQNEAQ (reference sequence). This CDR3 has 15 amino acids. This CDR3 reads CASSLVQGLTDTQYF. In DNA, the CDR3 is TGTGCCAGCAGCTTAGTTCAAGGACTCACAGATACGCAGTATTTT.

V is TRBV5-1 and J is TRBJ2-4, with 9 bases aligning to TRBD1. J was trimmed by 7 bases and V by 4 bases; bases with no gene match: 9. CDR1 is SGHRS, CDR2 YFSETQ, per germline. The CDR3 is 15 residues long. The CDR3 bases are TGCGCCAGCAGCGCCCCGGGACAGGGTACGAACATTCAGTACTTC. Residues: CASSAPGQGTNIQYF.

The chain links TRBV5-6 to TRBJ1-2; 8 nucleotides agree with TRBD1. Trimming cost V 4 bases and J 7 bases; bases outside gene matches: 9. Germline V lookup: CDR1 SGHDT, CDR2 YYEEEE. The CDR3 covers 14 residues. This chain's CDR3 is CASSPGQGTSGYTF. The CDR3 coding sequence is TGTGCCAGCAGCCCCGGACAGGGAACAAGTGGCTACACCTTC.

There are a few counts of this clone. The chain carries TRBV11-2 and TRBJ1-1; no clear D gene. Per germline, CDR1 SGHAT and CDR2 FQNNGV. V shed 5 bases and J shed 3 bases, with 10 bases lying between them. This CDR3 is 13 amino acids long. The CDR3: CASSQDWDTEAFF. In DNA, the CDR3 is TGTGCCAGCAGCCAGGACTGGGACACTGAAGCTTTCTTT.

The chain employs TRBV30 and TRBJ2-7; 7 nucleotides align to TRBD1. The V gene end was trimmed by 1 base and the J gene end by 5 bases; junction bases not matched to a gene: 8. Germline V gene lookup returns CDR1 GTSNPN and CDR2 SVGIG (reference sequence). The CDR3 spans 14 residues. The CDR3 sequence is CAWSAPGQRHEQYF. The CDR3 coding sequence is TGTGCCTGGAGTGCGCCGGGACAGAGACACGAGCAGTACTTC.

The chain is built from TRBV25-1 and TRBJ2-2; possibly TRBD2 for D (6 bases). CDR3 length equals 17 residues. Germline V CDR1 and CDR2: MGHDK, SYGVNS. Between the trimmed V and J ends, which lost 6 bases and 0 bases, there was a span of 17 bases. The DNA of the CDR3 is TGTGCCAGCAGCGTTGAGACGGGACTCCCGAACACCGGGGAGCTGTTTTTT. This gives the protein CASSVETGLPNTGELFF.

V gene TRBV18 combines with J gene TRBJ1-1, with a possible D match to TRBD1 (5 bases). Germline-derived CDR1 and CDR2 are KGHSH and LQKENI. Trimming left V 1 base short and J 0 bases short, with 15 bases between. The CDR3 loop spans 17 amino acids. The CDR3 is CASSPRGQGSVNTEAFF. The CDR3 nucleotides read TGTGCCAGCTCACCACGGGGCCAAGGGTCGGTGAACACTGAAGCTTTCTTT.

This chain connects TRBV7-9 to TRBJ2-3, with TRBD1 matching 7 bases. CDR3 length: 12 residues. Germline-derived CDR1 and CDR2 are SEHNR and FQNEAQ (reference sequence). The V and J ends lost 1 base and 8 bases, in that order; junction bases with no gene match: 0. CDR3 sequence reads: CASSLDRGTQYF. The CDR3 nucleotides are TGTGCCAGCAGCTTAGACAGGGGTACGCAGTATTTT.

The chain carries TRBV5-1 and TRBJ1-1; the D is unclear. Germline V lookup: CDR1 SGHRS, CDR2 YFSETQ. The CDR3 is 14 amino acids. The V end lost 0 bases, the J end lost 0 bases, and 6 bases lay between the germline ends. CDR3 loop: CASSLGPMNTEAFF. CDR3 DNA: TGCGCCAGCAGCTTGGGTCCCATGAACACTGAAGCTTTCTTT. The full variable domain, completed using reference TRBV5-1 and TRBJ1-1, is KAGVTQTPRYLIKTRGQQVTLSCSPISGHRSVSWYQQTPGQGLQFLFEYFSETQRNKGNFPGRFSGRQFSNSRSEMNVSTLELGDSALYLCASSLGPMNTEAFFGQGTRLTVV.

This chain links TRBV10-2 with TRBJ2-1; 12 nucleotides match TRBD2. Germline CDR1 is WSHSY and CDR2 is SAAADI. The CDR3 contains 14 residues. V was clipped by 7 bases and J by 4 bases; unmatched bases: 2. The CDR3 DNA reads as TGCGCCAGCAATCTAGCGGGAGGGTACAATGAGCAGTTCTTC. This translates into CASNLAGGYNEQFF.

The chain links TRBV10-3 to TRBJ2-2, with D perhaps matching TRBD2 (5 bases). CDR3 size: 17 residues. Trimming removed 2 bases from V and 7 bases from J, with 20 bases in between. The germline V gene has CDR1 ENHRY and CDR2 SYGVKD. DNA for the CDR3: TGTGCCATCAGTGAGGATGGCGCGGGCCGGGCCAACGGGGAGCTGTTTTTT. As protein: CAISEDGAGRANGELFF.

The CDR3, as DNA: TGTGCCAGCAGCTCGTACCCACTAGCGGGAGTTGGCGAGCAGTACTTC. Translation gives CASSSYPLAGVGEQYF. The chain recombines TRBV7-3 with TRBJ2-7; 11 bases map to TRBD2. The J segment lost 6 bases and the V segment lost 4 bases, leaving 11 bases of the junction unmatched. The germline gives CDR1 SGHTA, CDR2 FQGTGA. The CDR3 sequence is 16 residues long. Complete variable domain (other parts from reference TRBV7-3 and TRBJ2-7): GAGVSQTPSNKVTEKGKYVELRCDPISGHTALYWYRQSLGQGPEFLIYFQGTGAADDSGLPNDRFFAVRPEGSVSTLKIQRTERGDSAVYLCASSSYPLAGVGEQYFGPGTRLTVT.

The rearrangement uses TRBV10-3 and TRBJ2-6, with D hard to call. This CDR3 comprises 16 residues. V dropped 6 bases and J dropped 0 bases, with 12 bases sitting between them. The V gene's germline CDR1 is ENHRY and CDR2 SYGVKD. The DNA for the CDR3 is TGTGCCATCAGCGACTCCTTTAGCTCTGGGGCCAACGTCCTGACTTTC. This codes for CAISDSFSSGANVLTF.

Here the CDR3 reads CASSPRPTGGNQPQHF. CDR3 DNA: TGTGCCAGCTCACCACGCCCGACAGGGGGCAATCAGCCCCAGCATTTT. The chain couples TRBV18 to TRBJ1-5; 8 bases align to TRBD1. There are 16 residues in the CDR3. The germline V gene encodes CDR1 KGHSH and CDR2 LQKENI. V lost 1 base to trimming and J lost 2 bases; unmatched junction nucleotides: 4.

This clone was found a few times. Other DNA sequences in this specimen translate into the identical CDR3. The CDR3 spells CASSLVSANTGELFF. CDR3 nucleotides: TGTGCCAGCAGCTTAGTTTCAGCGAACACCGGGGAGCTGTTTTTT. The chain couples TRBV7-8 to TRBJ2-2; D unclear. The germline V and J ends were trimmed by 1 base and 0 bases, with 6 bases remaining between them. Looked up from germline, CDR1 is SGHVS and CDR2 is FQNEAQ. This CDR3 is built from 15 residues.

The V gene is TRBV9, the J gene TRBJ2-5, with a tentative D call TRBD2 (6 bases). The germline V gene has CDR1 SGDLS and CDR2 YYNGEE. The CDR3 sequence is 15 residues long. V lost 4 bases to trimming and J lost 4 bases, with 17 bases between them. DNA of the CDR3: TGTGCCAGCAGCTTCCGAACGGCGGGACGAGAGACCCAGTACTTC. Its protein product is CASSFRTAGRETQYF.